The 9 T cell receptor beta chains in this list originate from one sample, sequenced in a study of shared clonotypes between healthy human individuals. Produced via immunoSEQ multiplex PCR; TCRdb's table is partial and in-frame only. The data show 2 million to 2.5 million clones, 90% to 95% seen once. Naivety among CD8 cells was defined by CD45RO negativity and positive CCR7 selection, thereby excluding terminally differentiated effector memory CD45RA+ cells. Material: naive CD8+ T cells from PBMCs. The source of these receptors is a man aged 18 to 29 in good health. Some clones in this sample may be carry-over from other donors' samples.

V and J are TRBV13 and TRBJ2-2; D is possibly TRBD1 or TRBD2 (5 bases each). Germline loops: CDR1 PRHDT, CDR2 FYEKMQ (reference sequence). The germline V and J ends were trimmed by 1 base and 6 bases, with 12 bases remaining between them. The CDR3 runs 15 residues. CDR3 in amino acids: CASSLVGEPAGELFF. The CDR3 nucleotides read TGTGCCAGCAGCTTAGTGGGGGAGCCGGCCGGGGAGCTGTTTTTT.

The chain links TRBV7-7 to TRBJ1-4; the D gene is possibly TRBD1 (5 bases). CDR1 SSHAT and CDR2 FNYEAQ come from the germline V gene (reference sequence). The CDR3 totals 13 residues. V was shortened by 5 bases and J by 8 bases, with 12 bases between the two germline ends. The CDR3 region is CASSENRDEKLFF. The CDR3 nucleotides are TGTGCCAGCAGCGAAAACCGGGACGAAAAACTGTTTTTT.

This clone was picked up one time. The chain joins TRBV7-8 to TRBJ2-3; 13 bases agree with TRBD2. The CDR3 covers 18 residues. Germline CDR1 and CDR2: SGHVS and FQNEAQ. Unmatched junction bases numbered 14, after V lost 5 bases and J lost 6 bases. The CDR3 sequence: CASSLSYGTSGMSDTQYF. CDR3 nucleotides: TGTGCCAGCAGCCTAAGCTACGGGACTAGCGGGATGAGTGATACGCAGTATTTT.

The rearrangement joins TRBV13 to TRBJ2-6; possibly TRBD1 or TRBD2 for D (5 bases each). Trimming shortened V by 5 bases and J by 3 bases, and 14 bases separated the two germline ends. Germline values: CDR1 PRHDT, CDR2 FYEKMQ (reference sequence). CDR3 length equals 16 residues. The CDR3 region has the DNA TGTGCCAGCAGCCCGGCCGGGGCGGGTGGGGCCAACGTCCTGACTTTC. Protein sequence: CASSPAGAGGANVLTF. Drawing the rest from reference TRBV13 and TRBJ2-6, the complete variable domain is AAGVIQSPRHLIKEKRETATLKCYPIPRHDTVYWYQQGPGQDPQFLISFYEKMQSDKGSIPDRFSAQQFSDYHSELNMSSLELGDSALYFCASSPAGAGGANVLTFGAGSRLTVL.

J is TRBJ2-1 and V is TRBV9, with no clear D. The V end was cut by 7 bases, the J end by 7 bases, with 18 bases between. CDR3 size: 14 residues. CDR1 and CDR2 from the germline V gene are SGDLS and YYNGEE. The CDR3 DNA is TGTGCCAGCGGAATAGGATCAGCGAGGAATGAGCAGTTCTTC. It yields the protein CASGIGSARNEQFF.

The chain links TRBV9 to TRBJ1-3; 7 nucleotides line up with TRBD1. The CDR3 loop spans 14 amino acids. CDR1 is SGDLS, CDR2 YYNGEE, per germline. V shed 4 bases and J 4 bases; nucleotides not matched to a gene: 5. The CDR3 sequence: CASSLTGDGNTIYF. CDR3 sequence (DNA): TGTGCCAGCAGCCTCACAGGGGACGGAAACACCATATATTTT.

The V and J genes are TRBV5-5 and TRBJ2-7, with 10 bases lining up with TRBD2. CDR3 length: 17 residues. J was trimmed by 5 bases and V by 4 bases; bases with no gene match: 15. Germline V gives CDR1 SGHKS, CDR2 YYEKEE (reference sequence). This CDR3 is CASSPTPLAGVRNEQYF. In nucleotides, the CDR3 is TGTGCCAGCAGCCCCACACCCCTAGCGGGAGTCCGGAACGAGCAGTACTTC.

CDR3 protein: CASSLGPSNQPQHF. CDR3 sequence (DNA): TGTGCCAGCAGCTTGGGGCCATCAAATCAGCCCCAGCATTTT. The chain has TRBV5-6 and TRBJ1-5, with D uncertain. CDR3 length equals 14 residues. V lost 0 bases to trimming and J lost 4 bases, with 8 bases between them. Per the germline V gene, CDR1 is SGHDT and CDR2 is YYEEEE.

The J gene is TRBJ1-4, the V gene TRBV4-2; no definite D call. The V gene lost 6 bases and the J gene lost 0 bases, with 17 bases spanning the gap. Germline lookup yields CDR1 LGHNA and CDR2 YNFKEQ. The CDR3 loop spans 17 amino acids. This chain's CDR3 is CASSLGPVLSTNEKLFF. The CDR3, as DNA: TGTGCCAGCAGTCTAGGGCCAGTTCTTTCAACTAATGAAAAACTGTTTTTT.